This is a list of T cell receptor beta chains from one sample in a study of blood T cell repertoires in COVID-19. The method was immunoSEQ multiplex PCR; TCRdb's version includes in-frame clones alone and lacks a portion of them. The profile shows about 210,000 clones, 89% of them singletons. Sequencing input: peripheral blood. Receptors originate from a woman aged 40 to 49 with acute or convalescent COVID-19. Both conserved end residues are part of each CDR3. A D gene is named only where the DNA matches it firmly. Where a row states a size, it is once, few, many or the class of an expanded clone; other rows omit it.

d_call j_call clone_size v_call cdr3_nt cdr3_aa
- TRBJ2-5 - TRBV6-6 TGTGCCAGCAGTTACTCGCGGGGGCAGGAGACCCAGTACTTC CASSYSRGQETQYF
TRBD2 TRBJ2-2 - TRBV4-1 TGCGCCAGCAGCCAAGGAGCTAGCGGGGGGAACACCGGGGAGCTGTTTTTT CASSQGASGGNTGELFF
- TRBJ1-2 - TRBV19 TGTGCCAGTGGAGCCCGGAGAGTTCGGGGCTACACCTTC CASGARRVRGYTF
TRBD1 TRBJ1-6 - TRBV5-1 TGCGCCAGCAGCTTGGGGCAGGGGGCCTCACCCCTCCACTTT CASSLGQGASPLHF
TRBD1 TRBJ1-1 - TRBV19 TGTGCCAGTACGCGGGACAGCACTGAAGCTTTCTTT CASTRDSTEAFF
TRBD1 TRBJ1-5 - TRBV5-6 TGTGCCAGCAGCTTGACAGGGGTATCGCGGCCCCAGCATTTT CASSLTGVSRPQHF
TRBD2 TRBJ2-5 few TRBV11-2 TGTGCCAGCAGCTTAAGGAGCGGGGAGACACAAGAGACCCAGTACTTC CASSLRSGETQETQYF
TRBD1 TRBJ2-1 - TRBV5-4 TGTGCCAGCAGCTGGGACAGGGCTAGAAACAATGAGCAGTTCTTC CASSWDRARNNEQFF
- TRBJ1-1 - TRBV19 TGTGCCAGTAGTCTCGGCGGGGTTCTACTGAACACTGAAGCTTTCTTT CASSLGGVLLNTEAFF
TRBD1 TRBJ2-6 - TRBV19 TGTGCCAGTAGTATAACTCGGACAGGGAGGTCTGGGGCCAACGTCCTGACTTTC CASSITRTGRSGANVLTF
TRBD1 TRBJ1-4 - TRBV5-6 TGTGCCAGCAGCTTGGGGACAGGCAGGGAAAAACTGTTTTTT CASSLGTGREKLFF
TRBD2 TRBJ2-1 once TRBV5-1 TGCGCCAGCAGCTATGAGGGACTAGCGGGGAATGAGCAGTTCTTC CASSYEGLAGNEQFF
- TRBJ2-1 - TRBV5-1 TGCGCCAGCAGCTTTGCACTAGAGTTGAATGAGCAGTTCTTC CASSFALELNEQFF
TRBD2 TRBJ2-1 - TRBV24-1 TGTGCCACCAGTGATCGGCGGGGGGGGAGCTCCTACAATGAGCAGTTCTTC CATSDRRGGSSYNEQFF
- TRBJ2-1 - TRBV4-1 TGCGCCAGCAGCCAAGATGGGGAGGCTTACAATGAGCAGTTCTTC CASSQDGEAYNEQFF
- TRBJ2-3 - TRBV15 TGTGCCACCAGCAGACCTCGGGATACGCAGTATTTT CATSRPRDTQYF
- TRBJ1-2 - TRBV10-3 TGTGCCATCAGCCGACAGAACTATGGCTACACCTTC CAISRQNYGYTF
TRBD2 TRBJ2-3 - TRBV5-1 TGCGCCAGCTTCGAGCGGGGGGGAGGCACAGATACGCAGTATTTT CASFERGGGTDTQYF
TRBD2 TRBJ2-5 - TRBV27 TGTGCCAGCAGTTTAGTGGCTAGCGGGGCCCCCGGGCAAGAGACCCAGTACTTC CASSLVASGAPGQETQYF
- TRBJ1-4 - TRBV12-3/TRBV12-4 TGTGCCAGCAGGCAGGGCGGGGAAGAAAAACTGTTTTTT CASRQGGEEKLFF
TRBD1 TRBJ1-3 - TRBV6-1 TGTGCCAGCAGTGACGGGACAGTCTTCGCGAGGTCTGGAAACACCATATATTTT CASSDGTVFARSGNTIYF
TRBD1 TRBJ1-5 few TRBV4-1 TGCGCCAGCAGCCAGGATAGACAGGGCAGTCAGCCCCAGCATTTT CASSQDRQGSQPQHF
- TRBJ2-2 - TRBV19 TGTGCCAGTCAAAAAGGGGCAGCCTCCACCGGGGAGCTGTTTTTT CASQKGAASTGELFF
- TRBJ1-3 once TRBV4-2 TGTGCCAGCAGCCCCAGTGTCGACTCCGGCTCTGGAAACACCATATATTTT CASSPSVDSGSGNTIYF
- TRBJ1-1 - TRBV21-1 TGTGCCAGCAGCAAAGCCTCCGGGACAAGGTCGCCTGAAGCTTTCTTT CASSKASGTRSPEAFF
TRBD2 TRBJ2-1 - TRBV24-1 TGTGCCACCAGTGCCCAGGAGGGACTAGCCTACAATGAGCAGTTCTTC CATSAQEGLAYNEQFF
TRBD1 TRBJ1-5 - TRBV27 TGTGCCAGCAGTGGGACAGGGGACTATCGGCCCCAGCATTTT CASSGTGDYRPQHF
- TRBJ1-1 - TRBV5-6 TGTGCCAGCAGCTGGGGGACGGAGGGGCCTGAAGCTTTCTTT CASSWGTEGPEAFF
TRBD1 TRBJ2-5 - TRBV29-1 TGCAGCGTGGCGGGACAGGGGAAAGAGACCCAGTACTTC CSVAGQGKETQYF
- TRBJ1-5 - TRBV11-2 TGTGCCAGCAGCTTAGAGGCTAGGGGCAGCAATCAGCCCCAGCATTTT CASSLEARGSNQPQHF
TRBD1 TRBJ2-2 - TRBV2 TGTGCCAGGTTCCCGGGACAGGGGGCCGCGAACACCGGGGAGCTGTTTTTT CARFPGQGAANTGELFF
TRBD1 TRBJ1-2 - TRBV19 TGTGCCAGTAGTGGACAGGGGGCTCGCGCTTTCTATGGCTACACCTTC CASSGQGARAFYGYTF
- TRBJ2-1 once TRBV5-1 TGCGCCAGCAGCCGGACTGTGAACAATGAGCAGTTCTTC CASSRTVNNEQFF
TRBD2 TRBJ2-1 - TRBV5-1 TGCGCCAGCGGGGTTGGGACTAGCGGGGGCAATGAGCAGTTCTTC CASGVGTSGGNEQFF
TRBD2 TRBJ2-3 - TRBV6-4 TGTGCCAGCAGCGTAACTAGCGGGGGTGGAGATACGCAGTATTTT CASSVTSGGGDTQYF